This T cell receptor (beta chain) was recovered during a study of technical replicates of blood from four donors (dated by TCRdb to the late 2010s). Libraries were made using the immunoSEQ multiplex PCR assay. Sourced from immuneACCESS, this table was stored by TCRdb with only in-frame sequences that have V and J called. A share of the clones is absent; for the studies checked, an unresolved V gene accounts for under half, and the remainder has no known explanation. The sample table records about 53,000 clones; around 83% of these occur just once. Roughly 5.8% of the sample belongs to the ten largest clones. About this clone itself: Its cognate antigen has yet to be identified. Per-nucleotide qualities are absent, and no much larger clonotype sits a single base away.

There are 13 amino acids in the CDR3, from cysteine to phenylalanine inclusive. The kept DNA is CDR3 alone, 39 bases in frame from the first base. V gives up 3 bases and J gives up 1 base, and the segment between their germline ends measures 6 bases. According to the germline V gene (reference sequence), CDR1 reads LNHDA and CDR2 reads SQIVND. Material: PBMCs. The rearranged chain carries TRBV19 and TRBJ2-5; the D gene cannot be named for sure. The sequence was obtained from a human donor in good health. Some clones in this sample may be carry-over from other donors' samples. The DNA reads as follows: TGTGCCAGTAGTATGAACAGCCAAGAGACCCAGTACTTC. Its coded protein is CASSMNSQETQYF.